The subject of this entry is one T cell receptor beta chain. What it binds is not known. The record originates from a study of brain T cells in children with intractable seizures. Regarding the study as a whole: Patients' HCMV serostatus was unknown; virus specificity rests on CDR3 similarity alone. Pre- and post-surgery blood differed in depth, so pre-surgery absences may be undersampling.

The time point denotes: blood from clinic visit 5 months post-surgery; TSC patient then seizure free. The sequenced cases were selected for having the highest brain T cell transcript signatures. Before surgery, patients took at least one anti-epileptic drug. The data were produced by immunoSEQ multiplex PCR, yet TCRdb's version contains in-frame clones alone and is incomplete. Counted here are about 350,000 clones, 93% occurring once; the ten biggest clones make up about 5.8%. The V and J ends lost 6 bases and 2 bases respectively, with 12 bases between them. The germline V gene encodes CDR1 MNHEY and CDR2 SMNVEV (reference sequence). The CDR3 runs 14 residues.

The specimen was peripheral blood, collected approximately 5 months after surgery. The genes are TRBV27 and TRBJ2-3; possibly TRBD1 for D (6 bases). This receptor was identified in a boy under two years old with tuberous sclerosis and intractable seizures. The CDR3 DNA reads as TGTGCCAGCAGACTGAGGGGGACCACAGATACGCAGTATTTT. The encoded protein is CASRLRGTTDTQYF.